The 11 T cell receptor beta chains below come from one sample, sequenced in a study of sequential checkpoint blockade in melanoma. Repertoires were generated with immunoSEQ multiplex PCR, while TCRdb's copy carries only in-frame clones and drops some. The sample records 15,000 to 20,000 clones, roughly two thirds being singletons. As for treatment: randomized to nivolumab then ipilimumab (arm A) or the reverse (arm B). Specimen: CD8+ T cells sorted from blood (inferred from file names), collected from a patient given nivolumab and ipilimumab in sequence. These receptors came from a human donor with melanoma.

The gene calls are TRBV5-1 and TRBJ2-5, with 8 bases matching TRBD1. TRBJ2-7 matches the DNA end more closely, so the J call is doubtful. This CDR3 region has 15 residues. Germline V gene data show CDR1 as SGHRS and CDR2 as YFSETQ. The CDR3 loop reads CASTLDGTGSYEQYF. As DNA, the CDR3 is TGCGCCAGCACATTGGACGGGACAGGCTCCTACGAGCAGTACTTC.

The V gene is TRBV7-2, the J gene TRBJ2-7, with 8 bases that match TRBD1. The V gene's germline CDR1 is SGHTA and CDR2 FQGNSA. CDR3 length: 15 amino acids. V lost 2 bases and J lost 5; bases outside the gene matches: 8. DNA for the CDR3: TGTGCCAGCAGCTTATTCCAGGGGGCTCGCGACGAGCAGTACTTC. Its protein is CASSLFQGARDEQYF. Based on the CDR3 plus reference TRBV7-2 and TRBJ2-7, the full variable domain is GAGVSQSPSNKVTEKGKDVELRCDPISGHTALYWYRQSLGQGLEFLIYFQGNSAPDKSGLPSDRFSAERTGGSVSTLTIQRTQQEDSAVYLCASSLFQGARDEQYFGPGTRLTVT.

The chain has TRBV6-6 and TRBJ2-7; 9 bases are a match to TRBD1. Looked up from germline, CDR1 is MNHNY and CDR2 is SVGAGI (reference sequence). This CDR3 spans 15 amino acids. Trimming removed 0 bases from V and 5 bases from J; junction bases left unmatched: 5. The CDR3 DNA reads TGTGCCAGCAGTTACTCCGGGACAGGGTACGACGAGCAGTACTTC. This codes for CASSYSGTGYDEQYF.

The CDR3 bases are TGTGCCAGCAGCGGACAGGGTAACTACGAGCAGTACTTC. Amino acid sequence: CASSGQGNYEQYF. The chain joins TRBV7-9 to TRBJ2-7, with 8 bases aligning to TRBD1. This CDR3 is built from 13 residues. Germline lookup yields CDR1 SEHNR and CDR2 FQNEAQ (reference sequence). The V gene end was trimmed by 5 bases and the J gene end by 3 bases; junction bases not matched to a gene: 3.

The gene calls are TRBV30 and TRBJ2-1; 9 positions agree with TRBD2. CDR1 is GTSNPN and CDR2 is SVGIG in the germline V gene (reference sequence). V was clipped by 0 bases and J by 7 bases; unmatched bases: 4. CDR3 length: 14 residues. In DNA, the CDR3 is TGTGCCTGGAGTGTGGCTAGCGGGAATAATGAGCAGTTCTTC. Translation gives CAWSVASGNNEQFF.

Only one count was recorded for this clone. This chain links TRBV7-8 with TRBJ1-1; D might be TRBD1 (6 bases). V gave up 5 bases and J gave up 1 base, with 14 bases separating them. Germline CDR1 and CDR2: SGHVS and FQNEAQ. The CDR3 is 15 amino acids. CDR3 loop: CASSETGFGNTEAFF. In DNA form, the CDR3 reads TGTGCCAGCAGCGAAACAGGGTTCGGGAACACTGAAGCTTTCTTT.

This chain joins TRBV5-8 and TRBJ2-7; TRBD2 aligns across 14 bases. V lost 5 bases to trimming and J lost 2 bases; unmatched junction nucleotides: 18. Looked up from germline, CDR1 is SGHTS and CDR2 is YDEGEE. The CDR3 runs to 20 residues. The CDR3: CASRGERSLGLAGGPYEQYF. CDR3 sequence (DNA): TGTGCCAGCAGAGGGGAACGGAGTCTCGGACTAGCGGGAGGTCCCTACGAGCAGTACTTC.

V gene TRBV10-1 combines with J gene TRBJ2-1; 12 nucleotides align to TRBD2. The CDR3 covers 16 residues. From germline, CDR1 is WNHNN and CDR2 SYGVQD (reference sequence). J lost 5 bases, V lost 2 bases, and 4 bases had no gene match. CDR3 nucleotide sequence: TGCGCCAGCAGTGAGGCTAGCGGGAGGGAAGACAATGAGCAGTTCTTC. Protein product: CASSEASGREDNEQFF.

The gene calls are TRBV7-9 and TRBJ1-2; the match to TRBD1 covers 8 bases. The V segment lost 5 bases and the J segment 10 bases; nucleotides outside the gene matches: 9. The CDR3 loop spans 13 amino acids. Germline V CDR1 and CDR2: SEHNR, FQNEAQ (reference sequence). In nucleotides, the CDR3 is TGTGCCAGCAGCGAGACAGGGGAGAGGGACTACACCTTC. Translation gives CASSETGERDYTF.

The rearrangement uses TRBV5-1 and TRBJ1-2; 7 bases map to TRBD1. There are 13 residues in the CDR3. CDR1 SGHRS and CDR2 YFSETQ come from the germline V gene. V lost 4 bases to trimming and J lost 2 bases; unmatched junction nucleotides: 2. This CDR3 is CASSGGQNYGYTF. In DNA, the CDR3 is TGCGCCAGCAGCGGGGGACAGAACTATGGCTACACCTTC.

This clone appeared once. The chain links TRBV27 to TRBJ1-1; D remains unclear. Germline V CDR1 and CDR2: MNHEY, SMNVEV (reference sequence). V lost 4 bases to trimming and J lost 0 bases, with 12 bases between them. This CDR3 contains 15 residues. The CDR3 protein is CASSSPRRMNTEAFF. The CDR3 DNA is TGTGCCAGCAGTTCCCCGCGGAGAATGAACACTGAAGCTTTCTTT.